A selection of T cell receptor beta chains follows, all from one sample in a study of molecular identifiers for immune sequencing clone quantification. TCRdb re-called the PCR reads through MiXCR, storing one row per CDR3 protein. The repertoire consists of about 640,000 distinct CDR3 sequences, with 20% occurring once and the leading ten covering approximately 0.9%. The sequenced sample consisted of naive CD8+ T cells from blood, with Jurkat cell RNA spiked in. These receptors originate from a human donor in good health. Some libraries in this study had Jurkat cell RNA spiked in. CDR3s include the opening cysteine and the closing phenylalanine or tryptophan. Each record gives: V gene, clone size, J gene, D gene, CDR3 protein, CDR3 DNA. D genes are given only for firm matches. Some rows have no size entry. The others give once, few or many, or a class for an expanded clone.

TRBV25-1	many	TRBJ1-4	NA	CASSELSISNEKLFF	TGTGCCAGCAGTGAATTAAGTATAAGCAATGAAAAACTGTTTTTT
TRBV7-9	NA	TRBJ1-6	NA	CASSSVRLGSFSPLHF	TGTGCCAGCAGCTCCGTACGTTTGGGGTCGTTTTCACCCCTCCACTTT
TRBV6-6	many	TRBJ1-4	NA	CASSATGSNEKLFF	TGTGCCAGCAGTGCGACAGGCTCAAATGAAAAACTGTTTTTT
TRBV5-1	many	TRBJ2-3	TRBD2	CASRAGGQLDTDTQYF	TGCGCCAGCAGAGCGGGGGGGCAACTCGACACAGATACGCAGTATTTT
TRBV6-6	many	TRBJ1-1	NA	CASSYVSGESTEAFF	TGTGCCAGCAGTTACGTTTCAGGGGAGTCCACTGAAGCTTTCTTT
TRBV29-1	NA	TRBJ2-7	NA	CSVEQGKYEQYF	TGCAGCGTTGAACAGGGGAAATACGAGCAGTACTTC
TRBV4-2	NA	TRBJ2-1	TRBD2	CASSQAASGRYNEQFF	TGTGCCAGCAGCCAAGCTGCCAGCGGGAGGTATAATGAGCAGTTCTTC
TRBV27	few	TRBJ2-7	NA	CASSPGPRGGEQYF	TGTGCCAGCAGCCCGGGACCGAGGGGCGGCGAGCAGTACTTC
TRBV5-6	few	TRBJ2-1	TRBD2	CASSLSRGGYNEQFF	TGTGCCAGCAGCTTAAGCCGCGGGGGCTACAATGAGCAGTTCTTC
TRBV6-6	few	TRBJ1-1	NA	CASSNPPEAFF	TGTGCCAGCAGCAATCCCCCTGAAGCTTTCTTT
TRBV5-4	many	TRBJ1-4	NA	CASSWDAATNEKLFF	TGTGCCAGCAGCTGGGACGCGGCAACTAATGAAAAACTGTTTTTT
TRBV5-1	many	TRBJ2-3	NA	CASSSDSSRFTDTQYF	TGCGCCAGCAGCTCTGACTCCAGCCGATTCACAGATACGCAGTATTTT
TRBV9	many	TRBJ2-3	NA	CASSVIGSPDTQYF	TGTGCCAGCAGCGTAATCGGGAGTCCAGATACGCAGTATTTT
TRBV29-1	many	TRBJ2-1	TRBD2	CSVEGLASPNEQFF	TGCAGCGTTGAAGGACTAGCGAGCCCCAATGAGCAGTTCTTC
TRBV9	many	TRBJ2-7	NA	CASSVERDNSYEQYF	TGTGCCAGCAGCGTAGAAAGGGACAACTCCTACGAGCAGTACTTC
TRBV7-6	many	TRBJ2-3	NA	CASSLGESGTQYF	TGTGCCAGCAGCTTAGGGGAATCGGGTACGCAGTATTTT
TRBV6-1	many	TRBJ1-5	NA	CASSELGYPNQPQHF	TGTGCCAGCAGTGAACTTGGATACCCCAATCAGCCCCAGCATTTT
TRBV7-9	few	TRBJ2-7	NA	CASSTRDQGTYEQYF	TGTGCCAGCAGCACCCGGGATCAAGGAACCTACGAGCAGTACTTC